A selection of T cell receptor beta chains follows, all from one sample in a study of blood T cell repertoires in COVID-19. This table comes from immunoSEQ multiplex PCR, and its TCRdb copy is limited to in-frame clones, with some not included. The sample shows roughly 150,000 clones, around nine tenths of them seen only once. The sample comprised peripheral blood. The receptors here all came from a human donor in a cohort sampled during active COVID-19. Both conserved end residues are trimmed from each CDR3. Some rows have no size entry. The others give once, few or many, or a class for an expanded clone.

size,V,J,CDR3
.,TRBV27,TRBJ1-2,ASSTTGTTGYT
.,TRBV9,TRBJ1-2,ASSPWGPHYGYT
.,TRBV7-8,TRBJ2-7,ASSYLAGTAYEQY
.,TRBV4-1,TRBJ2-7,ASSQALGGEQY
.,TRBV27,TRBJ2-7,ASSRLAGSYEQY
.,TRBV7-6,TRBJ2-7,ASSLVAGEQY
.,TRBV6-5,TRBJ1-4,ASRGQGRNEKLF
few,TRBV19,TRBJ1-5,ASSIAGNQPQH
.,TRBV27,TRBJ2-7,ASSLGLAGYEQY
.,TRBV5-1,TRBJ2-1,ASSMPKAEGLNEQF
.,TRBV9,TRBJ2-3,ASSTGGAGLPDTQY
.,TRBV6-6,TRBJ1-5,ASRRGQVSNQPQH
.,TRBV10-3,TRBJ1-1,AISGIPGGLNTEAF
.,TRBV28,TRBJ2-1,ASSLRQGEASSYNEQF
.,TRBV5-6,TRBJ1-1,ASSLGFSNTEAF
.,TRBV6-1,TRBJ2-7,ASSESLAGGVREQY
.,TRBV6-2/TRBV6-3,TRBJ1-1,ASSSGGNTEAF
.,TRBV27,TRBJ2-7,ASSLFGRGQPTYEQY
.,TRBV14,TRBJ2-3,ASSQDAAAGGDTQY
once,TRBV5-8,TRBJ1-3,ASSLVNSHSGNTIY
.,TRBV10-3,TRBJ1-2,AISDLGYGYT
.,TRBV5-5,TRBJ2-7,ASSRQLWYEQY
.,TRBV18,TRBJ1-1,ASSPAGRREAF
once,TRBV28,TRBJ1-3,ASSLSLGQGNTIY
.,TRBV10-3,TRBJ2-2,AIARSGPGELF
few,TRBV29-1,TRBJ2-4,SVEDQGGIQY
.,TRBV5-8,TRBJ2-6,ASSLEGDSGANVLT
.,TRBV10-1,TRBJ2-1,ASSESGGVNEQF
once,TRBV7-9,TRBJ2-7,ASSPAGGTDFYEQY
.,TRBV6-5,TRBJ1-1,ASRSGGGDAF
.,TRBV27,TRBJ2-1,ASNLRGGSNEQF
.,TRBV6-5,TRBJ1-1,RSSYGQNTEAF
.,TRBV9,TRBJ2-7,ASSVDQGRNEQY
once,TRBV11-2,TRBJ2-6,ASSQDRSGANVLT
.,TRBV25-1,TRBJ1-5,ASSAQGAGNQPQH
.,TRBV6-5,TRBJ2-7,ASSYSRLAGAYEQY
.,TRBV3-1/TRBV3-2,TRBJ2-7,ASSQDSGGIEQY
once,TRBV4-2,TRBJ2-7,ASSQFRGQSQY
.,TRBV6-6,TRBJ1-5,AAGTGSNQPQH
once,TRBV12-3/TRBV12-4,TRBJ1-2,ASSLVPGDGYT
.,TRBV15,TRBJ2-3,ATSRDLLPTSTDTQY
.,TRBV9,TRBJ1-2,ASSSGQDYYGYT
.,TRBV28,TRBJ2-7,ASSFGLAGTGY
.,TRBV24-1,TRBJ1-4,ATSEVDNFF
.,TRBV28,TRBJ2-1,ASSLTGSYNEQF
.,TRBV28,TRBJ2-1,ASSLWPSGIGEQF
few,TRBV5-6,TRBJ1-2,ASSLAGSYGYT
.,TRBV5-6,TRBJ1-4,ASSLGQGLGWEKLF
.,TRBV10-3,TRBJ2-3,AISEVRVNTQY
.,TRBV5-4,TRBJ2-3,ASSPHGGWGDTQY
once,TRBV28,TRBJ2-2,ASSNGTRRAGELF
.,TRBV6-4,TRBJ2-7,ASAGDPGLAICYEQY
.,TRBV20-1,TRBJ1-1,SVTGNTEAF
.,TRBV11-3,TRBJ1-1,ASSLAGQNTEAF